This entry features one TCR beta chain sequence. Its matching antigen is unknown. This sample was taken from a study of identical twins. CDR3 size: 13 residues. CDR1 and CDR2 from the germline V gene are SGHRS and YFSETQ. V gave up 2 bases and J gave up 6 bases, with 11 bases separating them. Regarding the study as a whole: Fewer insertions marked abundant cord blood beta clonotypes; young adult naive trended weakly, memory not at all.

TCRdb reprocessed the 5' RACE reads via MiXCR and lists one record per CDR3 protein. In the table there are approximately 220,000 distinct CDR3 sequences, roughly 7.5% of which are singletons. These data were also reused for a study on yellow fever vaccine responses in identical twins.

The sample consisted of memory (CD45RO+) T cells sorted from blood. The chain has TRBV5-1 and TRBJ1-2, with a possible D match to TRBD1 (5 bases). This TCR came from a woman younger than 30 in good health. CDR3 in amino acids: CASSFGGQNGYTF. CDR3 coding DNA: TGCGCCAGCAGCTTCGGTGGACAAAATGGCTACACCTTC.